This TCR beta chain came from a study of cytotoxic CD8 clonotypes in ibrutinib-treated CLL. Study summary: Samples averaged approximately 260,000 productive templates and approximately 100,000 productive rearrangements.

Study-level results: Clonality at baseline surpassed age-matched healthy donors and tracked circulating CD8+ T-cell counts. Among the clonotypes, public ones were uncommon and contracted or held stable on treatment.

J lost 11 bases, V lost 6 bases, and 12 bases had no gene match. From germline, CDR1 is SQVTM and CDR2 ANQGSEA. The CDR3 has 14 amino acids. This clone was recorded a few times. Its antigen remains unidentified. Here immunoSEQ multiplex PCR was the method, and the copy in TCRdb shows in-frame clones only, minus some. The table has 250,000 to 350,000 clones, 60% to 80% seen once. The sample here was PBMCs, taken at disease progression, from a patient treated with ibrutinib. The sequence derives from a human donor with chronic lymphocytic leukemia. The chain employs TRBV29-1 and TRBJ1-6; 8 bases match TRBD1. The CDR3 loop is CSVARDRFRAPLHF. The CDR3, as DNA: TGCAGCGTCGCCCGGGACAGGTTCCGCGCACCCCTCCACTTT.